Listed here are 26 T cell receptor beta chains from one sample, sequenced in a study of blood T cell repertoires in COVID-19. Assay: immunoSEQ multiplex PCR; the TCRdb copy retains only in-frame clones and omits some. The table lists around 380,000 clones, 81% of them singletons. Sequenced input: peripheral blood. These receptors were collected from a human donor with acute or convalescent COVID-19. The donor label of this sample is uncertain.

The genes are TRBV28 and TRBJ1-2; 11 positions match TRBD1. Germline trimming cut 3 bases from V and 6 bases from J; bases unmatched to any gene: 9. The CDR3 has 16 residues. Germline V lookup: CDR1 MDHEN, CDR2 SYDVKM. As DNA, the CDR3 is TGTGCCAGCAGTTTCATCACCCGGGACAGGGGGAATGGCTACACCTTC. As protein: CASSFITRDRGNGYTF.

The rearrangement links TRBV5-1 to TRBJ2-7, with a tentative D call TRBD2 (6 bases). V shed 5 bases and J shed 2 bases, with 17 bases lying between them. This CDR3 is 15 amino acids long. Germline CDR1 is SGHRS and CDR2 is YFSETQ. The CDR3 loop reads CASSFQAGLAYEQYF. In DNA, the CDR3 is TGCGCCAGCAGTTTTCAAGCGGGTTTGGCCTACGAGCAGTACTTC.

The rearrangement joins TRBV29-1 to TRBJ2-5, with TRBD2 identical over 7 bases. This CDR3 region has 12 residues. J was trimmed by 5 bases and V by 5 bases; bases with no gene match: 5. Germline V gene sequence: CDR1 SQVTM, CDR2 ANQGSEA. The CDR3 nucleotides read TGCAGCGTTCCGGGGGGAGCGGAGACCCAGTACTTC. This gives the protein CSVPGGAETQYF.

This clone was picked up a small number of times. The chain is built from TRBV11-2 and TRBJ2-1; D not certain. The CDR3 is made up of 14 amino acids. Per germline, CDR1 SGHAT and CDR2 FQNNGV. The V end lost 4 bases, the J end lost 5 bases, and 12 bases lay between the germline ends. CDR3 DNA sequence: TGTGCCAGCAGCTCCATCTACGGAGACAATGAGCAGTTCTTC. Encoded protein: CASSSIYGDNEQFF.

The chain has TRBV4-2 and TRBJ1-1, with 11 bases identical to TRBD1. This CDR3 has 16 residues. Losses at the gene ends were 1 base for V and 6 bases for J; bases not matched to a gene: 7. Per the germline V gene, CDR1 is LGHNA and CDR2 is YNFKEQ. CDR3 DNA sequence: TGTGCCAGCAGCCAAGGAAGGACAGGGGGCGAGGCTGAAGCTTTCTTT. Residues: CASSQGRTGGEAEAFF.

The chain links TRBV6-5 to TRBJ1-1, with 8 bases identical to TRBD1. Germline trimming cut 9 bases from V and 4 bases from J; bases unmatched to any gene: 7. Germline CDR1 reads MNHEY; CDR2 reads SVGAGI. The CDR3 contains 13 residues. CDR3 sequence: CASRQGYGTEAFF. CDR3 DNA: TGTGCCAGTAGACAGGGGTATGGCACTGAAGCTTTCTTT.

The V call is TRBV5-1, the J call TRBJ2-5; tentative D call: TRBD2 (6 bases). CDR1 and CDR2 (germline): SGHRS, YFSETQ. This CDR3 region has 17 residues. V dropped 0 bases and J dropped 5 bases, with 20 bases sitting between them. CDR3 nucleotides: TGCGCCAGCAGCTTGGAAGCGGGCCCCCGACTCCAGGAGACCCAGTACTTC. As protein: CASSLEAGPRLQETQYF.

Only a few counts were recorded for this clone. The V call is TRBV9, the J call TRBJ1-2; 7 nucleotides agree with TRBD1. From germline, CDR1 is SGDLS and CDR2 YYNGEE. The CDR3 consists of 15 residues. Losses at the gene ends were 0 bases for V and 2 bases for J; bases not matched to a gene: 4. The CDR3 coding sequence is TGTGCCAGCAGCGTAGGTGCAGGGGGGAACTATGGCTACACCTTC. Protein: CASSVGAGGNYGYTF.

The rearrangement joins TRBV7-8 to TRBJ1-1; possibly TRBD1 for D (5 bases). Trimming took off 1 base at V and 3 bases at J, with 12 bases between the two ends. This CDR3 has 15 amino acids. CDR1 SGHVS and CDR2 FQNEAQ come from the germline V gene. This CDR3 is CASSLGRGRDTEAFF. For the CDR3, the DNA is TGTGCCAGCAGCTTAGGGAGGGGTAGGGACACTGAAGCTTTCTTT. The full variable domain, completed using reference TRBV7-8 and TRBJ1-1, is GAGVSQSPRYKVAKRGQDVALRCDPISGHVSLFWYQQALGQGPEFLTYFQNEAQLDKSGLPSDRFFAERPEGSVSTLKIQRTQQEDSAVYLCASSLGRGRDTEAFFGQGTRLTVV.

This clone was detected a few times. This rearrangement joins TRBV5-5 to TRBJ2-7; TRBD1 agrees at 8 bases. Germline lookup yields CDR1 SGHKS and CDR2 YYEKEE (reference sequence). This CDR3 is 16 amino acids long. V gave up 4 bases and J gave up 5 bases; unmatched junction bases: 14. The CDR3 region has the DNA TGTGCCAGCAGCACAGAAGGCGGCAGGGGGCCCCACGAGCAGTACTTC. Encoded protein: CASSTEGGRGPHEQYF.

This chain uses TRBV27 with TRBJ1-4; TRBD1 matches 7 bases. V trimming: 5 bases; J trimming: 7 bases; junction bases outside the gene matches: 13. Germline lookup yields CDR1 MNHEY and CDR2 SMNVEV (reference sequence). The CDR3 runs to 16 residues. CDR3 bases: TGTGCCAGCAGTCCCGGAGGACAGGCGCCGGGTGAAAAACTGTTTTTT. Amino acid sequence: CASSPGGQAPGEKLFF.

CDR3 region: CASSIETGNYGYTF. Here the CDR3 DNA reads TGTGCCAGTAGTATAGAAACAGGGAACTATGGCTACACCTTC. The chain joins TRBV19 to TRBJ1-2; maybe TRBD1 (6 bases). CDR3 length: 14 amino acids. Germline CDR1 and CDR2: LNHDA and SQIVND (reference sequence). The V end lost 0 bases, the J end lost 2 bases, and 7 bases lay between the germline ends.

The V and J genes are TRBV6-4 and TRBJ2-2; TRBD1 aligns across 7 bases. The V gene end was trimmed by 4 bases and the J gene end by 6 bases; junction bases not matched to a gene: 8. The CDR3 is 15 amino acids. Germline values: CDR1 MRHNA, CDR2 SNTAGT. The DNA for the CDR3 is TGTGCCAGCAGTGCCAGGGACAGCGGATCCGGGGAGCTGTTTTTT. Its protein is CASSARDSGSGELFF.

The chain combines TRBV19 with TRBJ1-1; 8 bases are a match to TRBD1. CDR3 size: 16 residues. Trimming took 3 bases from V and 1 from J; bases not matched to a gene: 7. Looked up from germline, CDR1 is LNHDA and CDR2 is SQIVND (reference sequence). CDR3: CASSMVRGRRNTEAFF. The CDR3 DNA reads as TGTGCCAGTAGTATGGTCAGGGGGCGAAGGAACACTGAAGCTTTCTTT.

The chain carries TRBV29-1 and TRBJ1-1; no clear D gene. The CDR3 length is 11 residues. Germline V CDR1 and CDR2: SQVTM, ANQGSEA. Trimming stripped 6 bases from V and 0 bases from J, with 5 bases between. The DNA of the CDR3 is TGCAGCGTCCTCTTGAACACTGAAGCTTTCTTT. Translated, it gives CSVLLNTEAFF. Filled out from reference TRBV29-1 and TRBJ1-1, the complete variable domain reads SAVISQKPSRDICQRGTSLTIQCQVDSQVTMMFWYRQQPGQSLTLIATANQGSEATYESGFVIDKFPISRPNLTFSTLTVSNMSPEDSSIYLCSVLLNTEAFFGQGTRLTVV.

This chain connects TRBV2 to TRBJ2-1; D unresolved. In germline, CDR1 is SNHLY, CDR2 FYNNEI. This CDR3 has 15 amino acids. V lost 1 base and J lost 3, with 10 bases in between. CDR3 DNA sequence: TGTGCCAGCAGTGAAGAGCAGGCTAACTACAATGAGCAGTTCTTC. Its protein is CASSEEQANYNEQFF.

The chain couples TRBV5-5 to TRBJ1-5; D gene ambiguous. V lost 4 bases to trimming and J lost 7 bases, with 15 bases between them. In germline, CDR1 is SGHKS, CDR2 YYEKEE (reference sequence). The CDR3 length is 14 residues. The CDR3 bases are TGTGCCAGCAGCCCAACGGCAAACGGGCAGCCCCAGCATTTT. Translation: CASSPTANGQPQHF.

This chain uses TRBV14 with TRBJ2-7; 11 nucleotides agree with TRBD2. The CDR3 length is 21 residues. Germline V CDR1 and CDR2: SGHDN, FVKESK. The junction had 22 bases not matched to a gene; V was cut back by 6 bases and J by 0 bases. The CDR3 bases are TGTGCCAGCAGTAGGTCGACAGGGAGGATTAAGACTAGCGGGGTCTCCTACGAGCAGTACTTC. Translated: CASSRSTGRIKTSGVSYEQYF.

Of note for this clone: Other DNA sequences within the sample encode an identical CDR3. The chain employs TRBV6-5 and TRBJ2-1, with D uncertain. V dropped 3 bases and J dropped 6 bases, with 3 bases sitting between them. In germline, CDR1 is MNHEY, CDR2 SVGAGI. The CDR3 totals 11 residues. Here the CDR3 reads CASSYLNEQFF. The CDR3 DNA is TGTGCCAGCAGTTATCTCAATGAGCAGTTCTTC.

The genes are TRBV7-9 and TRBJ2-2; D is ambiguous. Germline-derived CDR1 and CDR2 are SEHNR and FQNEAQ (reference sequence). Trimming pared 5 bases from V and 5 bases from J, leaving 9 bases between. The CDR3 length is 13 residues. The CDR3 DNA is TGTGCCAGCAGCCCCTCCGGGACCGGGGAGCTGTTTTTT. This sequence encodes CASSPSGTGELFF.

The chain carries TRBV19 and TRBJ2-3; TRBD2 aligns across 9 bases. CDR1 is LNHDA and CDR2 is SQIVND in the germline V gene (reference sequence). V was pared by 4 bases and J by 4 bases, with 12 bases of the junction left unmatched. The CDR3 runs 17 residues. The CDR3 DNA sequence: TGTGCCAGTAGTAAACCGGGACTAGCCGGGGGGGCAGATACGCAGTATTTT. It yields the protein CASSKPGLAGGADTQYF.

CDR3 protein: CASSQESGSFTGELFF. The CDR3 nucleotides are TGTGCCAGCAGCCAAGAATCCGGGTCTTTCACCGGGGAGCTGTTTTTT. The chain combines TRBV4-2 with TRBJ2-2; D gene ambiguous. From germline, CDR1 is LGHNA and CDR2 YNFKEQ. V shed 0 bases and J shed 4 bases, with 12 bases lying between them. CDR3 length: 16 amino acids.

The V gene is TRBV19, the J gene TRBJ2-4; 7 nucleotides match TRBD2. V lost 6 bases and J lost 0; bases outside the gene matches: 11. Germline lookup yields CDR1 LNHDA and CDR2 SQIVND (reference sequence). This CDR3 contains 17 residues. CDR3 sequence reads: CASRPSGGGVAKNIQYF. CDR3 DNA: TGTGCCAGTAGGCCCTCGGGGGGTGGGGTAGCCAAAAACATTCAGTACTTC. Full variable domain (rest looked up from reference TRBV19 and TRBJ2-4): DGGITQSPKYLFRKEGQNVTLSCEQNLNHDAMYWYRQDPGQGLRLIYYSQIVNDFQKGDIAEGYSVSREKKESFPLTVTSAQKNPTAFYLCASRPSGGGVAKNIQYFGAGTRLSVL.

The chain employs TRBV19 and TRBJ1-3, with D maybe TRBD1 (6 bases). Trimming left V 7 bases short and J 0 bases short, with 13 bases between. The germline CDR1 and CDR2 sequences are LNHDA and SQIVND (reference sequence). The CDR3 has 15 amino acids. CDR3 sequence (DNA): TGTGCCAGTACCACAATGGACAGCTCTGGAAACACCATATATTTT. Its translation: CASTTMDSSGNTIYF. Based on the CDR3 plus reference TRBV19 and TRBJ1-3, the full variable domain is DGGITQSPKYLFRKEGQNVTLSCEQNLNHDAMYWYRQDPGQGLRLIYYSQIVNDFQKGDIAEGYSVSREKKESFPLTVTSAQKNPTAFYLCASTTMDSSGNTIYFGEGSWLTVV.

The gene calls are TRBV7-9 and TRBJ2-3; TRBD2 matches 7 bases. Trimming removed 9 bases from V and 4 bases from J; junction bases left unmatched: 13. The germline CDR1 and CDR2 sequences are SEHNR and FQNEAQ (reference sequence). The CDR3 runs 15 residues. This CDR3 is CASTWEGSGPDTQYF. CDR3 in DNA: TGTGCCAGTACATGGGAGGGGAGTGGGCCAGATACGCAGTATTTT.

The chain links TRBV6-5 to TRBJ2-7, with 9 bases lining up with TRBD1. The CDR3 contains 16 residues. Germline loops: CDR1 MNHEY, CDR2 SVGAGI. The trim removed 0 bases at V and 2 bases at J, leaving 5 bases unmatched. CDR3 in amino acids: CASSYSGTGIPYEQYF. The CDR3 DNA is TGTGCCAGCAGTTACTCCGGGACAGGGATACCCTACGAGCAGTACTTC.